The present T cell receptor beta chain was sequenced within a study of cytomegalovirus exposure and HLA in healthy donors listed by TCRdb under 2017. Broadly, across the study: An earlier analysis of 550 to 700 of the donors reported 250 to 350 Gb of sequence data and around 110 million unique TCR beta sequences from around 200 million T cells. An early release that covered some 640 HLA-typed donors contained around 300 gigabases of sequencing data and 85 million to 100 million unique TCR sequences. Of the 350 to 450 genotyped donors, around 81% fell in the genetic ancestry cluster associated with self-reported Caucasian donors. The aim of the study was to test whether cataloging public T cell receptors could identify signatures of past pathogen exposure. The T cell repertoires of about 700 subjects were profiled by immunosequencing and related to cytomegalovirus serostatus. In addition to the first cohort of 666 subjects, a separate validation cohort of approximately 130 different subjects was used. High-throughput TCR immunosequencing, statistical association of individual TCRs with disease status, and machine learning were combined to predict cytomegalovirus infection status. A later analysis re-examined previously published TCR beta repertoires from 600 to 700 donors and added high-resolution HLA genotyping to investigate patterns of TCR occurrence. Rather than using new phenotypic data, the later analysis identified candidate immune exposures from TCR beta sequences and from how often those sequences occurred across donors. To decide whether each TCR beta V gene segment behaved as functional or pseudogenic, an earlier analysis of approximately 620 of the donors relied on high-throughput TCR beta sequencing. Donor age, sex, ethnicity and CMV serostatus were collected together with the repertoire data. A later genetic analysis used genome-wide SNP genotypes for about three fifths of the 666 donors, treating that subset as a discovery cohort. Every discovery cohort repertoire had been produced on one sequencing platform. Both class I and class II loci were covered by HLA typing, at four-digit resolution. Typing coverage varied by locus: about 620-640 donors for A, B, C, DRB1 and DQB1; roughly 510 for DQA1; some 610 for DPA1; 450 to 480 for DPB1. Because of strong linkage in the cohort, a handful of DR-DQ haplotypes were treated as single units for association and clustering. Across some 400 genotyped donors of the cohort, an average of about 240,000 unique TCR beta nucleotide sequences per donor were sequenced, and 15% to 20% of those sequences were non-productive. Beyond this particular receptor, the publication reports: In a later analysis, the rate of TCR association differed among HLA loci, with DRB1 alleles having the most associated TCRs and HLA-C alleles having the fewest. A further reported finding was that TCR beta sequences accurately predicted the HLA-A and HLA-B alleles for most subjects in the first cohort. Broadly in line with IMGT annotations, most TCR beta V segments showed up in productive rearrangements about 90% or about 30% of the time in an earlier analysis of some 590 of the donors. Some IMGT-functional V segments, including TRBV6-2 and TRBV6-3, could not be told apart with the 87-base-pair reads, so those segments were excluded. A later genetic analysis associated a missense DCLRE1C variant with V-gene and J-gene trimming of TCR beta chains, and an independent cohort replicated the association. According to a later analysis, parvovirus B19, influenza, CMV and Epstein-Barr virus appeared linked to several top co-occurrence clusters. Cytomegalovirus status was reported to be diagnosed by the classifier with high specificity and sensitivity in both the original and validation cohorts. A cluster of highly shared sequence variants was judged likely to represent a technical artifact of the sequencing pipeline. According to the authors, the approach could potentially be generalized to other disease states and immunological phenotypes. The only immune exposure information available for the cohort was CMV serostatus. In a later analysis, HLA-associated TCR beta chains were found to be more clonally expanded and to have lower generation probabilities than equally common non-associated chains. A total of about 180 TCR beta chains were listed by the study as associated with cytomegalovirus. Because HLA typing was missing for some donors at each locus, association tests included only the typed subset. Strong co-occurrence of HLA alleles, especially DR and DQ, made assigning TCR associations to individual alleles difficult. This cohort had only TCR beta chains sequenced, and the lack of alpha or paired-chain data limited which features could be detected. Linkage disequilibrium might explain the correlated functional status among segregating V segments, but an unknown experimental factor could not be ruled out. The presence/absence analyses assumed that sequencing depth was roughly uniform across donors, and that assumption may not be true. In a later genetic analysis, fewer N-insertions in productive TCRs were reported among donors in an Asian-associated ancestry cluster than the approximately 630-donor mean. Because counts were too low, about 17 rarely observed V segments, including chromosome 9 orphons, were excluded from the earlier analysis of several hundred of the donors. In a later analysis, around 15,000 TCR beta sequences were associated with specific HLA alleles at a false discovery rate of 0.05. While some public TCRs were present in many individuals, most TCR sequences turned up only very rarely across donors. Most CMV-associated TCR beta chains appeared to be HLA-restricted in a later analysis, and the HLA associations seemed to be driven largely by CMV exposure. A few of the identified cytomegalovirus-associated TCR beta chains were confirmed in vitro to be specific for cytomegalovirus antigens.

There are a few counts of this clone. Its binding antigen is unknown. Base quality data are lacking; no much larger clone is found one base away. The cohort was made up of 666 healthy bone marrow donors. All cohort members were sampled while nominally healthy, although unrecorded immune exposures were likely present. The donor tested CMV seronegative, placing the donor among the 350 or so seronegative members of the cohort. Every donor gave a peripheral blood sample, and the peripheral blood mononuclear cells from that sample were used for TCR beta sequencing. The Qiagen DNeasy Blood Extraction Kit was used to extract genomic DNA from the blood cell samples. Inclusive of the bounding cysteine and phenylalanine, the CDR3 is 13 residues long. Only the CDR3 part of the read is kept: 39 bases, read in frame from the first base. CDR1 SNHLY and CDR2 FYNNEI were looked up in the germline V gene. Germline trimming: 10 bases from V, 5 bases from J; junction bases outside gene matches: 11.

The receptor library was made with the immunoSEQ multiplex PCR assay. A mixture of 60 forward primers for TCR Vbeta segments and 13 reverse primers for TCR Jbeta segments was used in the multiplex PCR. A multiplex PCR assay on genomic DNA amplified the CDR3 region of rearranged TCR beta genes. On the Illumina HiSeq System, the amplified TCR beta libraries were sequenced as 87-base-pair reads. The source study handled its data this way. A later analysis tallied some 79 million unique TCR beta chains across the 666 repertoires, and approximately 12 million of those chains were shared by two or more donors. A nearest-neighbor algorithm error-corrected the raw reads and collapsed the reads into unique sequences, merging closely related sequences to remove PCR and sequencing errors. V, D and J gene segments were assigned by aligning CDR3 sequences to IMGT reference sequences. Each retained sequence needed at least a six-nucleotide match to both a V gene segment and a J gene segment. A rearrangement was called productive if the CDR3 had no stop codons and remained in frame with V and J, and every other rearrangement was called non-productive. Following IMGT convention, CDR3 was defined as the stretch from the second conserved V-encoded cysteine to the conserved J-encoded phenylalanine. In an earlier analysis of approximately 590 of the donors, sequences lacking an unambiguous match to a single V gene segment were excluded. An earlier analysis of a few hundred of the donors called V segments functional above 56.7% productive rearrangements and segregating when the between-donor standard deviation exceeded 5%. To diagnose cytomegalovirus status from the catalog of TCR beta chain sequences, a statistical classification framework was built. A later analysis assigned V and J genes by comparing TCR nucleotide sequences with IMGT/GENE-DB human TR gene sequences. In a later analysis, CDR3 sequences and most-parsimonious VDJ recombination scenarios were assigned using the TCRdist pipeline. A later analysis defined each TCR beta chain by its CDR3 amino acid sequence plus V-gene family, and excluded reads lacking a unique V-gene family. To address suspected cross-contamination and a sequencing artifact, a later analysis removed over 500 highly shared, low-generation-probability nucleotide sequences. A later analysis calculated a clonal expansion index for each public chain from normalized within-repertoire ranks of inferred template counts. In a later analysis, generation probabilities were computed using a VDJ recombination model fitted to out-of-frame rearrangements, and the results were checked against IGoR. Hypergeometric tests were used in a later analysis to score TCR-TCR, TCR-HLA and TCR-CMV co-occurrence, with a repertoire-size bias correction applied to the TCR pairs. False discovery rates were estimated in a later analysis by permuting HLA or CMV assignments 20 times. A later analysis grouped co-occurring TCRs with DBSCAN, adding TCRdist sequence similarity when clustering within HLA-allele-positive subsets. Co-occurrence clustering excluded repertoires with fewer than 30,000 or more than 120,000 public chains, plus five with anomalous nucleotide sharing. What TCRdb holds here is the immuneACCESS table cut down to in-frame rearrangements. Part of the clones is not present; checked against another copy, under half of the missing clones reflect an unresolved V gene, and the others are unexplained. V and J calls plus clone size are reproduced from that table; the DNA served to infer D and trimming. For this sample there are over 85,000 clones; around 76% appear just once. Of the sample, 0.55% to 0.65% is held by the ten largest clones.

Sequences were obtained from PBMCs. The TCR was taken from a man aged 25 to 45 in good health and CMV-seronegative. The rearranged chain carries TRBV2 and TRBJ2-7; 7 central bases correspond to TRBD1. The nucleotide sequence reads as follows: TGTGCCACCTCTCGACAGGGTCCCCACGAGCAGTACTTC. Its protein is CATSRQGPHEQYF.